This T cell receptor beta chain was captured in a study of blood T cell repertoires in COVID-19. In the study overall: Acute and convalescent COVID-19 specimens originated in the United States, Italy and Spain. PBMCs, B-cell-depleted T cells, or T cells provided the cDNA or gDNA that made up the material.

Per germline, CDR1 MNHEY and CDR2 SVGAGI. V shed 6 bases, J shed 7 bases, and the junction held 9 bases outside the gene matches. The length of the CDR3 is 15 residues. As originally analysed: Amplification of reference gene primers was used by the study to estimate nucleated cell counts. TCRdb's copy holds only in-frame clones and misses some; the assay was immunoSEQ multiplex PCR. The V and J calls and clone size were taken over from that table, and D and trimming were inferred from the DNA. The repertoire holds about 110,000 clones, 75% to 90% seen once, with about 18% in the top ten. The sequenced sample was peripheral blood. The chain combines TRBV6-5 with TRBJ1-6; 7 nucleotides line up with TRBD1. This TCR derives from a woman aged 60 to 75 with acute or convalescent COVID-19. Here the CDR3 reads CASREVGQRNSPLHF. The DNA of the CDR3 is TGTGCCAGCAGGGAGGTGGGACAGCGAAATTCACCCCTCCACTTT.